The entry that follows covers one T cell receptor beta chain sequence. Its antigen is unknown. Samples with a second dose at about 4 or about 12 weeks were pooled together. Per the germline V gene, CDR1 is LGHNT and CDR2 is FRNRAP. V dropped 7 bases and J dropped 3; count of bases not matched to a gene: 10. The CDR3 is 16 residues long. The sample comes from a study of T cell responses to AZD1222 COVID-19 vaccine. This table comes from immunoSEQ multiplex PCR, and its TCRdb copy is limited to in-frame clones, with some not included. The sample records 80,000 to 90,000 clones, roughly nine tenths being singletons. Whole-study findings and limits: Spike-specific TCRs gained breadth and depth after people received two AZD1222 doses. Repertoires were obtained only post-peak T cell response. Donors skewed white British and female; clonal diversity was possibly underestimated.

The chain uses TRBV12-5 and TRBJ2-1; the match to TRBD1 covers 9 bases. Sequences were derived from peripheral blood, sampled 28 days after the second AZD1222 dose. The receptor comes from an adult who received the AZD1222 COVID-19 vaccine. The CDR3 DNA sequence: TGTGCTAGTGCTGTACTCCGGGACAGGGACTACAATGAGCAGTTCTTC. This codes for CASAVLRDRDYNEQFF.